The 2 T cell receptor beta chains in this list originate from one sample, sequenced in a study of blood T cells in healthy people across ages. It was with a sample-barcoded 5' primer and a J-beta primer mix that a second PCR of about 6 to 12 cycles was run. TCRdb re-called the 5' RACE reads through MiXCR, storing one row per CDR3 protein. The sample carries approximately 1.5 million distinct CDR3 sequences, 35% to 45% recorded once. Sequencing used blood. Source of these receptors: a woman aged 18-29 years in good health.

A few counts support this clonotype. This chain connects TRBV4-3 to TRBJ1-5; D may be TRBD1 (5 bases). The germline V gene encodes CDR1 LGHNA and CDR2 YSLEER. The CDR3 has 16 residues. Deletions cut 0 bases from V and 6 bases from J, with 15 bases between. Here the CDR3 reads CASSQDRRDLSQPQHF. In DNA form, the CDR3 reads TGCGCCAGCAGCCAAGATCGACGGGACTTAAGTCAGCCCCAGCATTTT.

The chain is built from TRBV20-1 and TRBJ2-5; a possible D gene is TRBD2 (5 bases). Trimming pared 0 bases from V and 11 bases from J, leaving 19 bases between. The CDR3 contains 14 residues. In germline, CDR1 is DFQATT, CDR2 SNEGSKA (reference sequence). CDR3: CSARDLGPNRRQYF. As DNA, the CDR3 is TGCAGTGCTAGAGATCTTGGACCGAATAGGAGGCAGTACTTC.